The 8 T cell receptor beta chains reported below all come from one sample, sequenced in a study of blood T cell repertoires in COVID-19. TCRdb's table, derived via immunoSEQ multiplex PCR, lists solely in-frame clones and lacks some. The table has 15,000 to 20,000 clones, roughly 80% seen once. Sequenced: peripheral blood. The receptors come from a human donor in a cohort sampled during active COVID-19.

This chain links TRBV19 with TRBJ2-7, with D possibly matching TRBD1 (6 bases). Deletions cut 8 bases from V and 6 bases from J, with 17 bases between. Looked up from germline, CDR1 is LNHDA and CDR2 is SQIVND (reference sequence). CDR3 length: 13 amino acids. This CDR3 is CASSTGLRGEQYF. The CDR3 DNA reads TGTGCCAGTTCAACAGGGTTACGGGGCGAGCAGTACTTC.

The chain couples TRBV10-3 to TRBJ2-7; weak D call: TRBD2 (5 bases). The CDR3 is 12 residues long. Looked up from germline, CDR1 is ENHRY and CDR2 is SYGVKD. Between the trimmed V and J ends, which lost 3 bases and 7 bases, there was a span of 10 bases. CDR3 amino acids: CAISDPPGEQYF. The CDR3 coding sequence is TGTGCCATCAGTGACCCCCCGGGGGAGCAGTACTTC.

This chain uses TRBV3-1 (or the pseudogene TRBV3-2) with TRBJ1-2; D not resolved. Germline CDR1 reads LGHDT; CDR2 reads YNNKEL (reference sequence). Trimming took off 4 bases at V and 0 bases at J, with 12 bases between the two ends. There are 15 residues in the CDR3. The CDR3 sequence is CASSPPEDTNYGYTF. In DNA form, the CDR3 reads TGTGCCAGCAGCCCCCCGGAGGATACTAACTATGGCTACACCTTC.

The V and J genes are TRBV20-1 and TRBJ2-7; D remains ambiguous. This CDR3 spans 13 amino acids. Germline V gene data show CDR1 as DFQATT and CDR2 as SNEGSKA (reference sequence). V was cut by 3 bases and J by 2 bases, with 11 bases left in between. In DNA, the CDR3 is TGCAGTGCTAGTTCGCAGGTTACCTACGAGCAGTACTTC. Protein product: CSASSQVTYEQYF.

The V and J genes are TRBV5-1 and TRBJ1-1, with D perhaps matching TRBD1 (5 bases). Germline-derived CDR1 and CDR2 are SGHRS and YFSETQ. Trimming removed 0 bases from V and 7 bases from J, with 13 bases in between. The CDR3 consists of 14 residues. The CDR3 protein is CASSLAGTQGEAFF. CDR3 nucleotide sequence: TGCGCCAGCAGCTTGGCGGGTACTCAGGGTGAAGCTTTCTTT.

By sample share, this clone is medium-sized. The rearrangement links TRBV5-4 to TRBJ1-2; 7 nucleotides agree with TRBD1. Germline assignment: CDR1 SGHNT and CDR2 YYREEE (reference sequence). With V trimmed by 0 bases and J by 7 bases, 6 bases remained unmatched. This CDR3 is built from 14 residues. The chain's CDR3 is CASSLEQGIIGYTF. The CDR3 DNA sequence: TGTGCCAGCAGCTTGGAACAGGGGATCATTGGCTACACCTTC.

On this clone: This may arise from a read error, as a much more abundant clone is one base away. The genes are TRBV9 and TRBJ1-1, with D uncertain. Per the germline V gene, CDR1 is SGDLS and CDR2 is YYNGEE. Trimming shortened V by 0 bases and J by 1 base, and 4 bases separated the two germline ends. The CDR3 length is 13 residues. The CDR3 DNA reads as TGTGCCAGCAGCGTAGCCAGGAACACTGAAGCTTTCTTT. It encodes CASSVARNTEAFF.

The J gene is TRBJ2-7, the V gene TRBV6-2 or TRBV6-3; 15 bases agree with TRBD2. The germline V gene encodes CDR1 MNHEY and CDR2 SVGEGT. CDR3 length: 19 amino acids. Trimming took 6 bases from V and 4 from J; bases not matched to a gene: 16. CDR3 amino acids: CASSQRRHGLAGGRYEQYF. The CDR3 nucleotides are TGTGCCAGCAGCCAGAGACGGCACGGACTAGCGGGAGGGAGGTACGAGCAGTACTTC.